Given below is one T cell receptor beta chain in context. The entry originates in a study of control samples from healthy donors and cancer patients. Sequencing used immunoSEQ multiplex PCR; TCRdb keeps in-frame clones, though not all of them. The sample includes about 180,000 clones, more than 90% of them seen just once. From germline, CDR1 is MGHRA and CDR2 YSYEKL. V was pared by 0 bases and J by 9 bases, with 6 bases between. The CDR3 runs 12 residues. Sequencing input: blood. The source is a woman aged 40 to 49 in good health. The chain links TRBV4-1 to TRBJ1-5; D call uncertain. CDR3 in DNA: TGCGCCAGCAGCCAAGATAGAGGGCCCCAGCATTTT. Translating it yields CASSQDRGPQHF.